The 24 T cell receptor beta chains given below trace back to one sample, sequenced in a study of T cell repertoires in aging, cancer and after chemotherapy. Rearranged V-D-J TRB sequences were amplified with a mixed TRB-A/B primer pool. TCRdb re-called the multiplex PCR reads through MiXCR, storing one row per CDR3 protein. The data contain around 1,800 distinct CDR3 sequences, roughly 23% of them singletons. Amplification of TCR beta used genomic DNA extracted from peripheral blood. The sequencing sample was made of blood. These receptors all stem from a human donor with a solid tumor.

By share, this clonotype counts as medium-sized (0.01 to 0.1%). The rearrangement links TRBV5-6 to TRBJ2-5; D call uncertain. The CDR3 sequence is 15 residues long. V lost 3 bases to trimming and J lost 5 bases, with 17 bases between them. Germline loops: CDR1 SGHDT, CDR2 YYEEEE. CDR3 nucleotides: TGTGCCAGCAGCTCCTATAATAGCCCGGTGGAGACCCAGTACTTC. Its protein product is CASSSYNSPVETQYF.

The V and J genes are TRBV4-3 and TRBJ2-2; 7 nucleotides align to TRBD1. CDR3 size: 17 residues. Germline V gene sequence: CDR1 LGHNA, CDR2 YSLEER. V lost 3 bases to trimming and J lost 0 bases; unmatched junction nucleotides: 7. The CDR3 here is CASSHQRQGANTGELFF. The CDR3 coding sequence is TGCGCCAGCAGCCACCAGCGACAGGGAGCGAACACCGGGGAGCTGTTTTTT.

Details on this clonotype: A junction end diverges from the germline sequence, so it may reflect a read error. The V gene is TRBV5-4, the J gene TRBJ1-6; TRBD1 aligns across 8 bases. This CDR3 has 18 residues. Germline V gene data show CDR1 as SGHNT and CDR2 as YYREEE (reference sequence). The CDR3 protein is CASRPEGTGPFRDSPLHF. The CDR3 nucleotides read TGCGCCAGCAGGCCCGAGGGGACAGGCCCCTTTCGGGATTCACCCCTCCACTTT.

This clonotype is medium-sized (0.01 to 0.1%) within its sample. The V and J genes are TRBV12-3 or TRBV12-4 and TRBJ2-1, with D possibly matching TRBD2 (6 bases). This CDR3 region has 13 residues. Trimming left V 7 bases short and J 3 bases short, with 10 bases between. The chain's CDR3 is CASTTSFYNEQFF. The CDR3 nucleotides are TGTGCCAGCACAACTAGCTTCTACAATGAGCAGTTCTTC.

Points on this clonotype: Given a much more abundant clone one base away, this may be a read error. The chain has TRBV5-5 and TRBJ2-1; TRBD1 matches at 7 bases. CDR1 and CDR2 (germline): SGHKS, YYEKEE (reference sequence). Trimming at V came to 8 bases and at J to 7 bases, leaving 9 bases not matched to a gene. This CDR3 is 13 amino acids long. The CDR3: CARSPGQINEQFF. The CDR3 DNA is TGTGCCAGAAGCCCGGGACAGATTAATGAGCAGTTCTTC.

This clonotype ranks as medium-sized. The gene calls are TRBV15 and TRBJ2-1; D call uncertain. V lost 3 bases, J lost 2 bases, and 17 bases lay in between. The germline V gene has CDR1 LNHNV and CDR2 YYDKDF (reference sequence). There are 17 residues in the CDR3. Here the CDR3 reads CATSSLAPSGAYNEQFF. The DNA of the CDR3 is TGTGCCACCAGCAGCCTTGCCCCATCCGGAGCCTACAATGAGCAGTTCTTC.

Of note for this clonotype: A much larger clone differs by one base, so this may be a read error. The rearrangement links TRBV19 to TRBJ1-6; 9 nucleotides align to TRBD1. This CDR3 comprises 16 residues. Germline loops: CDR1 LNHDA, CDR2 SQIVND (reference sequence). The chain's CDR3 is CASRQGVSSYNSPLNF. The DNA for the CDR3 is TGTGCCAGCCGACAGGGGGTCAGCTCCTATAATTCACCCCTCAACTTT.

By share of the sample, this clonotype is medium-sized. V is TRBV5-6 and J is TRBJ2-2; D tentatively reads TRBD1 or TRBD2 (5 bases each). There are 19 residues in the CDR3. The germline V gene has CDR1 SGHDT and CDR2 YYEEEE. Trimming left V 3 bases short and J 3 bases short, with 24 bases between. CDR3 protein: CASSSQPGRGRADTGELFF. The CDR3 region has the DNA TGTGCCAGCAGCTCCCAGCCGGGACGGGGACGCGCGGACACCGGGGAGCTGTTTTTT.

CDR3 loop: CASSYGGDEQFF. CDR3 DNA sequence: TGTGCCAGCAGCTACGGGGGCGATGAGCAGTTCTTC. The chain links TRBV11-2 to TRBJ2-1; TRBD1 or TRBD2 may be the D gene (6 bases each). Germline loops: CDR1 SGHAT, CDR2 FQNNGV. This CDR3 spans 12 amino acids. The V end was cut by 4 bases, the J end by 8 bases, with 9 bases between.

This clonotype rates as medium-sized. CDR3 DNA: TGTGCCATCAGTGCCTCGACCCAACGCGGGTTTATGGGGGGACCTGGAAACACCATATATTTT. The encoded protein is CAISASTQRGFMGGPGNTIYF. The gene calls are TRBV10-3 and TRBJ1-3; possibly TRBD1 for D (5 bases). Trimming pared 4 bases from V and 2 bases from J, leaving 30 bases between. The CDR3 is made up of 21 amino acids. CDR1 and CDR2 (germline): ENHRY, SYGVKD.

This clonotype came up a few times. At one end, the junction sequence differs from germline, possibly due to a read error. The rearrangement links TRBV5-6 to TRBJ2-7; possibly TRBD2 for D (6 bases). The CDR3 extends over 14 amino acids. Germline lookup yields CDR1 SGHDT and CDR2 YYEEEE. In nucleotides, the CDR3 is TGTGTCAGCAGCTTGGAGGGTGTACCTCCCGAGCAGTACTTC. It encodes CVSSLEGVPPEQYF.

In its sample, this clonotype ranks as medium-sized (0.01 to 0.1%). The chain couples TRBV5-5 to TRBJ2-7, with a possible D match to TRBD2 (5 bases). CDR3 length: 15 amino acids. Trimming took off 0 bases at V and 4 bases at J, with 14 bases between the two ends. Germline lookup yields CDR1 SGHKS and CDR2 YYEKEE (reference sequence). CDR3 region: CASSLASDSLYEQYF. CDR3 in DNA: TGTGCCAGCAGCTTGGCATCGGACTCTTTATACGAGCAGTACTTC.

In this sample, this clonotype is medium-sized. This chain connects TRBV18 to TRBJ2-2; D perhaps matches TRBD1 (6 bases). From germline, CDR1 is KGHSH and CDR2 LQKENI. CDR3 length equals 16 residues. Trimming removed 4 bases from V and 3 bases from J, with 15 bases in between. The CDR3 here is CASSLPQGEDTGELFF. CDR3 nucleotides: TGTGCCAGCTCACTTCCACAGGGTGAGGACACCGGGGAGCTGTTTTTT. The whole variable domain, filled in from reference TRBV18 and TRBJ2-2, reads NAGVMQNPRHLVRRRGQEARLRCSPMKGHSHVYWYRQLPEEGLKFMVYLQKENIIDESGMPKERFSAEFPKEGPSILRIQQVVRGDSAAYFCASSLPQGEDTGELFFGEGSRLTVL.

This clonotype has a handful of counts. V gene TRBV6-2 or TRBV6-3 combines with J gene TRBJ2-7; 11 bases fit TRBD2. The germline gives CDR1 MNHEY, CDR2 SVGEGT. V gave up 5 bases and J gave up 2 bases; unmatched junction bases: 5. This CDR3 comprises 15 residues. CDR3 residues: CASSTGLAVTYEQYF. CDR3 nucleotides: TGTGCCAGCAGTACGGGACTAGCGGTTACCTACGAGCAGTACTTC.

This clonotype was counted only a few times. Written as DNA, the CDR3 is TGCAGTGCTGGGCTAGCGGGAGCCCACGAGCAGTACTTC. Translating it yields CSAGLAGAHEQYF. The chain carries TRBV20-1 and TRBJ2-7; 10 nucleotides match TRBD2. Germline values: CDR1 DFQATT, CDR2 SNEGSKA (reference sequence). The CDR3 extends over 13 amino acids. V lost 5 bases, J lost 5 bases, and 6 bases stayed unmatched.

Relative to its sample, this clonotype is medium-sized (0.01 to 0.1%). The chain combines TRBV15 with TRBJ1-2; maybe TRBD1 (5 bases). Germline lookup yields CDR1 LNHNV and CDR2 YYDKDF (reference sequence). V dropped 4 bases and J dropped 8 bases, with 14 bases sitting between them. This CDR3 comprises 13 residues. CDR3 coding DNA: TGTGCCACCAGCATGTTAGGGGCAATGGGCTACACCTTC. It is translated as CATSMLGAMGYTF.

This clonotype was recorded a few times. V gene TRBV15 combines with J gene TRBJ2-5, with D possibly TRBD1 on 6 matching bases. This CDR3 has 15 residues. V lost 0 bases, J lost 4 bases, and 12 bases lay in between. Per the germline V gene, CDR1 is LNHNV and CDR2 is YYDKDF (reference sequence). CDR3 sequence (DNA): TGTGCCACCAGCAGAGATTACACAGGGCGAGAGACCCAGTACTTC. Its translation: CATSRDYTGRETQYF.

This clonotype is judged medium-sized (0.01 to 0.1%). The rearrangement joins TRBV5-4 to TRBJ1-6; TRBD1 is a possible D gene (6 bases). The CDR3 is 15 amino acids. The germline CDR1 and CDR2 sequences are SGHNT and YYREEE (reference sequence). Trimming cost V 1 base and J 8 bases, with 13 bases left between them. CDR3 residues: CASSLSDRLDSPLHF. The CDR3 region has the DNA TGTGCCAGCAGCTTGTCCGACAGGCTGGATTCACCCCTCCACTTT.

The chain is built from TRBV18 and TRBJ2-2; the D gene is possibly TRBD1 (6 bases). Looked up from germline, CDR1 is KGHSH and CDR2 is LQKENI. The CDR3 loop spans 15 amino acids. With 0 bases removed from V and 8 bases from J, the gap between germline ends came to 13 bases. In DNA form, the CDR3 reads TGTGCCAGCTCACCACCAGACAGGTTCATTGGGGAGCTGTTTTTT. Its protein is CASSPPDRFIGELFF.

By frequency in the sample, this clonotype is medium-sized. This chain joins TRBV4-3 and TRBJ2-3; D possibly matches TRBD1 or TRBD2 (5 bases each). The length of the CDR3 is 12 residues. In germline, CDR1 is LGHNA, CDR2 YSLEER. V was shortened by 6 bases and J by 8 bases, with 12 bases between the two germline ends. Written as DNA, the CDR3 is TGCGCCAGCAGTCCCCGTGGGGGTACGCAGTATTTT. It codes for CASSPRGGTQYF.

By sample fraction, this clonotype is medium-sized. The chain joins TRBV6-2 or TRBV6-3 to TRBJ2-7; 7 nucleotides agree with TRBD2. The germline gives CDR1 MNHEY, CDR2 SVGEGT. J was trimmed by 3 bases and V by 5 bases; bases with no gene match: 13. The CDR3 has 16 residues. The DNA for the CDR3 is TGTGCCAGCAGTAACCCTTCTAGCGGTACCCACTACGAGCAGTACTTC. Amino acid sequence: CASSNPSSGTHYEQYF.

As concerns this clonotype: Compared with germline, one end of the junction differs, possibly owing to a read error. The chain has TRBV5-6 and TRBJ1-1; D might be TRBD1 (5 bases). This CDR3 has 12 amino acids. Germline CDR1 reads SGHDT; CDR2 reads YYEEEE. This CDR3 reads CASSFGGTEAFF. CDR3 in DNA: TGCGCCAGCAGCTTCGGGGGGACTGAAGCTTTCTTT.

This sequence joins TRBV28 and TRBJ1-5, with no clear D. The V and J ends lost 7 bases and 0 bases respectively, with 16 bases between them. The CDR3 sequence is 16 residues long. CDR1 MDHEN and CDR2 SYDVKM come from the germline V gene. The CDR3 DNA is TGTGCCAGCATTCCACCTATTTCGGGTAGCAATCAGCCCCAGCATTTT. Amino acid sequence: CASIPPISGSNQPQHF.

The gene calls are TRBV30 and TRBJ2-3, with TRBD2 identical over 12 bases. Germline lookup yields CDR1 GTSNPN and CDR2 SVGIG (reference sequence). This CDR3 is 18 amino acids long. The trim removed 1 base at V and 4 bases at J, leaving 12 bases unmatched. This CDR3 reads CAWSASRTSGMGADTQYF. The CDR3 DNA follows: TGTGCCTGGAGTGCTTCCCGGACTAGCGGGATGGGGGCAGATACGCAGTATTTT.